This T cell receptor beta chain was documented in a study of naive CD8 T cells in extremely preterm neonates. Study-level results: Term neonates more than 0.3%, young children about 0.031%, adults about 0.01%; preterm neonates shared approximately 2.5%. Preterm neonate repertoires were significantly less rich by iChao1 than others.

Concerning this clone itself: The antigen is not known.

Clones were read by immunoSEQ multiplex PCR, and TCRdb kept only the in-frame ones, dropping some. Found here are a few thousand clones, nearly 98% of them singletons; the top ten hold 8.5% to 10%. Trimming removed 3 bases from V and 2 bases from J; junction bases left unmatched: 10. The germline gives CDR1 MNHNS, CDR2 SASEGT. This CDR3 region has 17 residues. Live Annexin V-negative naive CD3+CD8+CD45RA+CCR7+ T cells were sorted. V gene TRBV6-1 combines with J gene TRBJ2-1; 7 bases fit TRBD2. Sequenced material: naive CD8+ T cells from blood. The TCR was taken from a human donor in good health. The CDR3 sequence: CASSEGSWLAAYNEQFF. The CDR3 bases are TGTGCCAGCAGTGAGGGGTCATGGCTAGCGGCCTACAATGAGCAGTTCTTC.